A single sample is the source of the 26 T cell receptor beta chains below, sequenced in a study of blood T cell repertoires in COVID-19. Assay used: immunoSEQ multiplex PCR; TCRdb lists only in-frame clones, some missing. This table has 250,000 to 350,000 clones, approximately 90% appearing once. Material for sequencing was peripheral blood. These receptors all stem from a woman aged 50 to 60 with active or convalescent COVID-19.

The chain combines TRBV15 with TRBJ1-2, with a weak D call TRBD1 (6 bases). The CDR3 spans 15 residues. Trimming shortened V by 0 bases and J by 4 bases, and 12 bases separated the two germline ends. Per germline, CDR1 LNHNV and CDR2 YYDKDF (reference sequence). The CDR3 region has the DNA TGTGCCACCAGCAGAGAGAGCGGGGGCTCCTATGGCTACACCTTC. This translates into CATSRESGGSYGYTF.

This chain uses TRBV5-5 with TRBJ1-1, with 9 bases aligning to TRBD1. The CDR3 loop spans 17 amino acids. Trimming at V came to 4 bases and at J to 8 bases, leaving 18 bases not matched to a gene. CDR1 and CDR2 from the germline V gene are SGHKS and YYEKEE (reference sequence). CDR3 in DNA: TGTGCCAGCAGCCCGAGACCGGGACAGGGTATTCGGATGGAAGCTTTCTTT. Its protein is CASSPRPGQGIRMEAFF.

The chain joins TRBV2 to TRBJ1-1; 10 positions match TRBD1. Germline CDR1 reads SNHLY; CDR2 reads FYNNEI. V shed 6 bases and J 0 bases; nucleotides not matched to a gene: 4. CDR3 length: 15 amino acids. The CDR3 spells CASRAGQGLNTEAFF. The CDR3, as DNA: TGTGCCAGCAGGGCGGGACAGGGGTTGAACACTGAAGCTTTCTTT.

The V and J genes are TRBV18 and TRBJ2-5; TRBD1 might be the D (6 bases). The CDR3 is 14 residues long. Germline assignment: CDR1 KGHSH and CDR2 LQKENI. Trimming removed 4 bases at V and 5 bases at J, with 14 bases between. CDR3 in amino acids: CASSRGDNAETQYF. The CDR3 region has the DNA TGTGCCAGCTCACGAGGGGACAACGCGGAGACCCAGTACTTC.

The V call is TRBV28, the J call TRBJ2-7, with D possibly TRBD2 on 5 matching bases. In germline, CDR1 is MDHEN, CDR2 SYDVKM. The CDR3 runs 15 residues. V was trimmed by 1 base and J by 5 bases, leaving 15 bases between them. The CDR3 spells CASSLYQEVLDEQYF. CDR3 DNA: TGTGCCAGCAGTTTATATCAGGAGGTTCTCGACGAGCAGTACTTC.

This chain connects TRBV5-1 to TRBJ1-4; D gene unclear. With 2 bases removed from V and 6 bases from J, the gap between germline ends came to 14 bases. The CDR3 consists of 15 residues. The germline CDR1 and CDR2 sequences are SGHRS and YFSETQ. The CDR3 DNA is TGCGCCAGCAGCTTACTCCCAGGCGTGGATGAAAAACTGTTTTTT. Translated, it gives CASSLLPGVDEKLFF.

The chain carries TRBV27 and TRBJ2-1; 9 positions match TRBD1. V dropped 5 bases and J dropped 4; count of bases not matched to a gene: 6. Germline assignment: CDR1 MNHEY and CDR2 SMNVEV (reference sequence). The CDR3 contains 15 residues. The CDR3 here is CASSPDRGRYNEQFF. Written as DNA, the CDR3 is TGTGCCAGCAGTCCGGACAGGGGAAGGTACAATGAGCAGTTCTTC.

The CDR3 region has the DNA TGTGCCAGCAGTTCCGGGACTAGCGGGGGGGCCTACAATGAGCAGTTCTTC. Protein: CASSSGTSGGAYNEQFF. V gene TRBV6-2 or TRBV6-3 combines with J gene TRBJ2-1; 16 bases fit TRBD2. CDR1 is MNHEY, CDR2 SVGEGT, per germline. The CDR3 sequence is 17 residues long. Trimming cost V 4 bases and J 2 bases; bases outside gene matches: 2.

The rearrangement joins TRBV7-9 to TRBJ2-7; weak D call: TRBD2 (6 bases). The CDR3 loop spans 16 amino acids. V was clipped by 7 bases and J by 3 bases, with 22 bases between them. Germline-derived CDR1 and CDR2 are SEHNR and FQNEAQ (reference sequence). CDR3 loop: CASTTVGSREVYEQYF. The DNA for the CDR3 is TGTGCCAGCACCACAGTCGGGTCCAGGGAGGTCTACGAGCAGTACTTC. Full variable domain (remainder filled in from reference TRBV7-9 and TRBJ2-7): DTGVSQNPRHKITKRGQNVTFRCDPISEHNRLYWYRQTLGQGPEFLTYFQNEAQLEKSRLLSDRFSAERPKGSFSTLEIQRTEQGDSAMYLCASTTVGSREVYEQYFGPGTRLTVT.

The V and J genes are TRBV11-2 and TRBJ2-5; no reliable D call. V was cut by 5 bases and J by 4 bases, with 8 bases left in between. Germline CDR1 SGHAT, CDR2 FQNNGV. This CDR3 region has 12 residues. Written as DNA, the CDR3 is TGTGCCAGCAGCCCGCGTAGAGAGACCCAGTACTTC. This translates into CASSPRRETQYF.

The rearrangement uses TRBV15 and TRBJ2-1; 11 positions match TRBD2. Unmatched junction bases numbered 11, after V lost 1 base and J lost 9 bases. The CDR3 has 17 amino acids. The germline V gene has CDR1 LNHNV and CDR2 YYDKDF (reference sequence). The CDR3: CATSRGSPGLAGGEQFF. The CDR3 bases are TGTGCCACCAGCAGAGGGAGTCCGGGGCTAGCGGGAGGTGAGCAGTTCTTC.

This rearrangement joins TRBV2 to TRBJ2-1; 9 nucleotides match TRBD2. CDR1 is SNHLY, CDR2 FYNNEI, per germline. The ends lost 2 bases at V and 1 base at J; junction bases unmatched: 0. This CDR3 is 15 amino acids long. Written as DNA, the CDR3 is TGTGCCAGCAGTGAACTAGCGGGATCCTACAATGAGCAGTTCTTC. Its translation is CASSELAGSYNEQFF.

The chain links TRBV3-1 (or the pseudogene TRBV3-2) to TRBJ1-4, with a possible D match to TRBD1 (5 bases). This CDR3 spans 15 amino acids. Per the germline V gene, CDR1 is LGHDT and CDR2 is YNNKEL (reference sequence). Trimming stripped 1 base from V and 7 bases from J, with 13 bases between. Here the CDR3 reads CASSQVSGSTEKLFF. The DNA of the CDR3 is TGTGCCAGCAGCCAAGTCTCAGGGTCAACTGAAAAACTGTTTTTT.

This rearrangement joins TRBV29-1 to TRBJ2-5, with D perhaps TRBD2 (5 bases). This CDR3 comprises 15 residues. Trimming removed 0 bases at V and 1 base at J, with 12 bases between. Germline V gives CDR1 SQVTM, CDR2 ANQGSEA. CDR3 DNA: TGCAGCGTTGAAGATTTGTGGGAGACCCAAGAGACCCAGTACTTC. This translates into CSVEDLWETQETQYF. Variable domain in full (rest from reference TRBV29-1 and TRBJ2-5): SAVISQKPSRDICQRGTSLTIQCQVDSQVTMMFWYRQQPGQSLTLIATANQGSEATYESGFVIDKFPISRPNLTFSTLTVSNMSPEDSSIYLCSVEDLWETQETQYFGPGTRLLVL.

The J gene is TRBJ1-4, the V gene TRBV7-2; tentative D call: TRBD1 (6 bases). The length of the CDR3 is 15 residues. Germline values: CDR1 SGHTA, CDR2 FQGNSA. Trimming removed 5 bases at V and 4 bases at J, with 14 bases between. The CDR3 loop reads CASSRTGSLNEKLFF. DNA of the CDR3: TGTGCCAGCAGCAGAACAGGGTCCCTTAATGAAAAACTGTTTTTT. Supplemented by reference TRBV7-2 and TRBJ1-4, the full variable domain reads GAGVSQSPSNKVTEKGKDVELRCDPISGHTALYWYRQSLGQGLEFLIYFQGNSAPDKSGLPSDRFSAERTGGSVSTLTIQRTQQEDSAVYLCASSRTGSLNEKLFFGSGTQLSVL.

V gene TRBV28 combines with J gene TRBJ2-4; D perhaps matches TRBD2 (6 bases). V was pared by 4 bases and J by 0 bases, with 10 bases between. CDR1 and CDR2 from the germline V gene are MDHEN and SYDVKM. This CDR3 is built from 15 residues. CDR3 amino acids: CASSSPGLAKNIQYF. Written as DNA, the CDR3 is TGTGCCAGCAGTTCCCCGGGACTAGCCAAAAACATTCAGTACTTC.

The V and J genes are TRBV19 and TRBJ2-1, with 9 bases fitting TRBD1. The CDR3 has 14 amino acids. V shed 3 bases and J 9 bases; nucleotides not matched to a gene: 6. The V gene's germline CDR1 is LNHDA and CDR2 SQIVND (reference sequence). The CDR3 here is CASSIQGTGFEQFF. DNA for the CDR3: TGTGCCAGTAGTATTCAGGGGACAGGGTTTGAGCAGTTCTTC.

Only a few counts were recorded for this clone. The rearrangement uses TRBV19 and TRBJ1-1; D remains ambiguous. The V gene lost 2 bases and the J gene lost 0 bases, with 13 bases spanning the gap. CDR1 and CDR2 (germline): LNHDA, SQIVND (reference sequence). This CDR3 has 16 residues. CDR3 sequence: CASSISQESMNTEAFF. In DNA, the CDR3 is TGTGCCAGTAGTATATCGCAGGAAAGCATGAACACTGAAGCTTTCTTT. The full variable domain, completed using reference TRBV19 and TRBJ1-1, is DGGITQSPKYLFRKEGQNVTLSCEQNLNHDAMYWYRQDPGQGLRLIYYSQIVNDFQKGDIAEGYSVSREKKESFPLTVTSAQKNPTAFYLCASSISQESMNTEAFFGQGTRLTVV.

The V and J genes are TRBV28 and TRBJ2-6; D possibly corresponds to TRBD1 (7 bases). Trimming took 10 bases from V and 0 from J, leaving 16 bases between them. Germline CDR1 is MDHEN and CDR2 is SYDVKM. The CDR3 consists of 16 residues. The CDR3, as DNA: TGTGCCACCAACAAGGAGGGGGCCTCTGGGGCCAACGTCCTGACTTTC. This encodes CATNKEGASGANVLTF.

DNA of the CDR3: TGTGCCAGCAGCACTAGCGGTTCGAGGTCCTACAATGAGCAGTTCTTC. Protein product: CASSTSGSRSYNEQFF. This chain uses TRBV11-3 with TRBJ2-1, with 8 bases identical to TRBD2. Germline trimming cut 5 bases from V and 1 base from J; bases unmatched to any gene: 7. In germline, CDR1 is SGHNT, CDR2 YENEEA. CDR3 size: 16 residues.

The chain employs TRBV30 and TRBJ2-7; D may be TRBD1 (6 bases). Germline CDR1 and CDR2: GTSNPN and SVGIG (reference sequence). The CDR3 spans 12 residues. V was shortened by 4 bases and J by 2 bases, with 9 bases between the two germline ends. The CDR3 is CAWMDRPYEQYF. CDR3 nucleotides: TGTGCCTGGATGGACAGACCCTACGAGCAGTACTTC.

This chain connects TRBV7-3 to TRBJ2-3; no definite D call. V lost 4 bases and J lost 2, with 7 bases in between. The CDR3 runs 13 residues. Germline lookup yields CDR1 SGHTA and CDR2 FQGTGA. The CDR3 sequence: CASSSVSTDTQYF. Here the CDR3 DNA reads TGTGCCAGCAGCTCGGTATCCACAGATACGCAGTATTTT.

The chain employs TRBV6-6 and TRBJ2-7, with TRBD2 matching over 12 bases. The germline gives CDR1 MNHNY, CDR2 SVGAGI (reference sequence). This CDR3 contains 17 residues. Germline trimming cut 5 bases from V and 3 bases from J; bases unmatched to any gene: 11. DNA of the CDR3: TGTGCCAGCAGTCGCAGACTAGCGGGAGTGAACGTCTACGAGCAGTACTTC. Residues: CASSRRLAGVNVYEQYF.

The CDR3 region has the DNA TGTGCCATCAGTGAGAACCCCCAGGGCGGTTCACCCCTCCACTTT. Its protein is CAISENPQGGSPLHF. The chain employs TRBV10-3 and TRBJ1-6; D might be TRBD1 (5 bases). In germline, CDR1 is ENHRY, CDR2 SYGVKD. The V end lost 2 bases, the J end lost 9 bases, and 14 bases lay between the germline ends. The CDR3 covers 15 residues.

J is TRBJ1-2 and V is TRBV28; tentative D call: TRBD1 (5 bases). Trimming took 1 base from V and 7 from J, leaving 10 bases between them. Germline assignment: CDR1 MDHEN and CDR2 SYDVKM. The CDR3 is made up of 13 amino acids. CDR3 in DNA: TGTGCCAGCAGTTTATCGCAGGGTATTGGCTACACCTTC. Protein: CASSLSQGIGYTF.

This sequence joins TRBV5-1 and TRBJ2-3; 8 bases are shared with TRBD1. This CDR3 contains 15 residues. Trimming cost V 7 bases and J 2 bases; bases outside gene matches: 9. Germline V CDR1 and CDR2: SGHRS, YFSETQ. In nucleotides, the CDR3 is TGCGCCAGCGCTCCCGGACAGGGCGACACAGATACGCAGTATTTT. Encoded protein: CASAPGQGDTDTQYF. Drawing the rest from reference TRBV5-1 and TRBJ2-3, the complete variable domain is KAGVTQTPRYLIKTRGQQVTLSCSPISGHRSVSWYQQTPGQGLQFLFEYFSETQRNKGNFPGRFSGRQFSNSRSEMNVSTLELGDSALYLCASAPGQGDTDTQYFGPGTRLTVL.